Presented here are 14 T cell receptor beta chains from one specimen sequenced in a study of human thymus T cells. Thymus specimens were resections from corrective heart surgery. TCRdb keeps only in-frame clones here, not all; method: immunoSEQ multiplex PCR. The sample includes 100,000 to 150,000 clones, 90% to 95% seen only once; the top ten take less than 0.03%. Source material: thymus tissue. The receptors come from a boy younger than two with a congenital heart defect but otherwise immunologically healthy.

The chain joins TRBV27 to TRBJ1-1; no firm D call. V was pared by 5 bases and J by 8 bases, with 15 bases between. The CDR3 consists of 13 residues. Looked up from germline, CDR1 is MNHEY and CDR2 is SMNVEV (reference sequence). The CDR3 reads CASSPSGRSEAFF. The CDR3 DNA sequence: TGTGCCAGCAGTCCCTCGGGCCGATCGGAAGCTTTCTTT.

V and J are TRBV14 and TRBJ2-7; D is unresolved. Trimming pared 0 bases from V and 1 base from J, leaving 13 bases between. The CDR3 loop spans 16 amino acids. Germline values: CDR1 SGHDN, CDR2 FVKESK. The CDR3 DNA is TGTGCCAGCAGCCAAGATAAGGCACCCCCTTCCTACGAGCAGTACTTC. Translated: CASSQDKAPPSYEQYF.

The V and J genes are TRBV6-5 and TRBJ2-7; D call uncertain. CDR1 and CDR2 from the germline V gene are MNHEY and SVGAGI. The CDR3 consists of 13 residues. V dropped 0 bases and J dropped 2 bases, with 5 bases sitting between them. CDR3 coding DNA: TGTGCCAGCAGTTACTCGAAAGCCTACGAGCAGTACTTC. Encoded protein: CASSYSKAYEQYF.

The chain employs TRBV5-3 and TRBJ2-7; unclear D gene. TRBV5-3 is marked as an open reading frame, function uncertain. Trimming took off 3 bases at V and 11 bases at J, with 12 bases between the two ends. The CDR3 extends over 11 amino acids. The chain's CDR3 is CARSSHTSEYF. CDR3 in DNA: TGTGCCAGAAGCTCGCATACTTCTGAGTACTTC.

The chain joins TRBV29-1 to TRBJ1-1; D is uncertain. This CDR3 is 10 amino acids long. The ends were cut back, 5 bases at V and 2 bases at J, with 3 bases in the middle. CDR1 is SQVTM and CDR2 is ANQGSEA in the germline V gene. Written as DNA, the CDR3 is TGCAGCGTTCCCAACACTGAAGCTTTCTTT. This sequence encodes CSVPNTEAFF.

V usage is TRBV4-1 and J usage is TRBJ1-1; 8 nucleotides align to TRBD1. The ends lost 0 bases at V and 6 bases at J; junction bases unmatched: 9. This CDR3 spans 16 amino acids. CDR1 is MGHRA and CDR2 is YSYEKL in the germline V gene. The CDR3 loop is CASSQDPDREGAEAFF. CDR3 DNA: TGCGCCAGCAGCCAAGATCCGGACAGGGAGGGAGCTGAAGCTTTCTTT.

The genes are TRBV4-1 and TRBJ2-5, with D possibly TRBD1 on 6 matching bases. Germline CDR1 is MGHRA and CDR2 is YSYEKL. V lost 1 base and J lost 5, with 17 bases in between. The CDR3 runs 16 residues. CDR3 coding DNA: TGCGCCAGCAGCCAAGTCCCGCAGGGGACGAGGGAGACCCAGTACTTC. Amino acids: CASSQVPQGTRETQYF.

This clone appeared a single time. The chain is built from TRBV29-1 and TRBJ2-2, with D tentatively TRBD1 or TRBD2 (5 bases each). CDR3 length: 15 residues. Germline values: CDR1 SQVTM, CDR2 ANQGSEA. Trimming took 6 bases from V and 5 from J, leaving 19 bases between them. For the CDR3, the DNA is TGCAGCGTAGGAGAGTGGGGCTGGGGGACCGGGGAGCTGTTTTTT. Its protein product is CSVGEWGWGTGELFF.

As DNA, the CDR3 is TGTGCCAGCCTGGCGACTTGGCGACCGGGGGAGACCCAGTACTTC. Translating gives CASLATWRPGETQYF. The V and J genes are TRBV6-1 and TRBJ2-5, with D possibly TRBD2 on 5 matching bases. Germline CDR1 reads MNHNS; CDR2 reads SASEGT. The ends were cut back, 8 bases at V and 5 bases at J, with 21 bases in the middle. This CDR3 has 15 residues.

The V call is TRBV15, the J call TRBJ1-6; D may be TRBD1 (6 bases). This CDR3 has 15 residues. With 4 bases removed from V and 8 bases from J, the gap between germline ends came to 15 bases. Germline assignment: CDR1 LNHNV and CDR2 YYDKDF (reference sequence). The CDR3 DNA reads TGTGCCACCAGCATAAACAGGGATACGGATTCACCCCTCCACTTT. Protein sequence: CATSINRDTDSPLHF.

In DNA form, the CDR3 reads TGCGCCAGCAGCCCCCTAGGGGCCTCCTACGAGCAGTACTTC. Protein product: CASSPLGASYEQYF. The chain combines TRBV5-1 with TRBJ2-7; possibly TRBD1 for D (5 bases). V lost 4 bases and J 0 bases, leaving 11 bases between the germline ends. Germline loops: CDR1 SGHRS, CDR2 YFSETQ. The CDR3 runs to 14 residues.

This clone appeared a single time. The rearrangement joins TRBV7-2 to TRBJ2-7; 9 nucleotides align to TRBD1. With V trimmed by 2 bases and J by 0 bases, 11 bases remained unmatched. The CDR3 covers 18 residues. Germline values: CDR1 SGHTA, CDR2 FQGNSA. The CDR3 region is CASSLMGQGNRRSYEQYF. The CDR3 nucleotides read TGTGCCAGCAGCTTAATGGGACAGGGTAACCGTCGCTCCTACGAGCAGTACTTC.

The rearrangement uses TRBV19 and TRBJ2-2; D is possibly TRBD1 (6 bases). Germline-derived CDR1 and CDR2 are LNHDA and SQIVND (reference sequence). V lost 6 bases and J 1 base, leaving 12 bases between the germline ends. The CDR3 has 15 residues. The CDR3 DNA is TGTGCCAGTAGACAGGGTACAAAGAACACCGGGGAGCTGTTTTTT. This codes for CASRQGTKNTGELFF.

This sequence joins TRBV7-3 and TRBJ2-1; TRBD2 matches 7 bases. The CDR3 length is 14 residues. Looked up from germline, CDR1 is SGHTA and CDR2 is FQGTGA. The ends lost 5 bases at V and 9 bases at J; junction bases unmatched: 10. DNA for the CDR3: TGTGCCAGCAGCATGGGACTATCCCCGGGTGAGCAGTTCTTC. Translation gives CASSMGLSPGEQFF.